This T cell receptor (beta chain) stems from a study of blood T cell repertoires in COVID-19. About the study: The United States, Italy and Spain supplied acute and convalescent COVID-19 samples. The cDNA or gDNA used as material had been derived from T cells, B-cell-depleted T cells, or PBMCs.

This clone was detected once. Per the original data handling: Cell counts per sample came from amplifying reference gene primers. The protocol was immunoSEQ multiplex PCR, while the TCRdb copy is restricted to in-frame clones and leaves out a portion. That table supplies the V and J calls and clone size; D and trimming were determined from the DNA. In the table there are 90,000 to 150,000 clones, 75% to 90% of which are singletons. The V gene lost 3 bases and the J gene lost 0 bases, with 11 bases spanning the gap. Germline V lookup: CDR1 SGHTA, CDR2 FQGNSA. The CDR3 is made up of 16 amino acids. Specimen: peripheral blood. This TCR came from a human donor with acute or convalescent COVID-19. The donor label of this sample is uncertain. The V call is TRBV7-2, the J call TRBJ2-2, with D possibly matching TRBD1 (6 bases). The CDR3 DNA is TGTGCCAGCAGCTTTACCGGGACAACGAACACCGGGGAGCTGTTTTTT. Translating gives CASSFTGTTNTGELFF.